The source of this TCR beta chain is a study of shared clonotypes between healthy human individuals. Replicate PCRs from sorted subsets contained around 200 ng DNA, which is around 29,000 T cell genomes. Some clones are missing from TCRdb's copy, which holds only in-frame ones; the method was immunoSEQ multiplex PCR. Counted here are fewer than 1.4 million clones, around 78% occurring once; the ten biggest clones make up more than 0.55%. Germline V gene lookup returns CDR1 SEHNR and CDR2 FQNEAQ (reference sequence). CDR3 length: 12 residues. The ends were cut back, 5 bases at V and 4 bases at J, with 8 bases in the middle. Every donor was a Caucasian adult from Nashville, Tennessee.

This clonotype was obtained from a man between 18 and 35 years old in good health. Some clones in this sample may be carry-over from other donors' samples. This rearrangement joins TRBV7-9 to TRBJ1-2; a possible D gene is TRBD1 (6 bases). The sample was memory CD4+ T cells from PBMCs. Subset denoted: CD45RA-negative fraction. The CDR3 is CASSPGAYGYTF. DNA for the CDR3: TGTGCCAGCAGCCCAGGGGCCTATGGCTACACCTTC. The full variable domain, its missing parts supplied by reference TRBV7-9 and TRBJ1-2, is DTGVSQNPRHKITKRGQNVTFRCDPISEHNRLYWYRQTLGQGPEFLTYFQNEAQLEKSRLLSDRFSAERPKGSFSTLEIQRTEQGDSAMYLCASSPGAYGYTFGSGTRLTVV.